The text below deals with one T cell receptor beta chain. Its antigen is unknown. The entry originates in a study of cytomegalovirus exposure and HLA in healthy donors. Points from the study as a whole: There were fewer than 200 TCR beta chains listed as cytomegalovirus-associated. It was found in a later analysis that first-cohort TCR clusters tended to co-occur in the roughly 120 validation repertoires. High specificity and sensitivity for cytomegalovirus status were reported for the classifier. Rarity marked most TCR sequences, yet some public TCRs occurred in many donors.

Produced via immunoSEQ multiplex PCR; TCRdb's table is partial and in-frame only. The sample comprises 120,000 to 150,000 clones, roughly 89% of which are singletons, and around 3.4% rests with the top ten. The germline V gene encodes CDR1 ENHRY and CDR2 SYGVKD. J gave up 5 bases and V 6 bases, and 4 bases lay outside the gene matches. The CDR3 has 15 residues. The sequenced sample was PBMCs. The TCR was taken from a woman younger than 35 in good health and CMV-seropositive. The chain recombines TRBV10-3 with TRBJ2-3, with 14 nucleotides matching TRBD2. The CDR3 sequence is CAIRGLAGAIDTQYF. CDR3 coding DNA: TGTGCCATCAGGGGACTAGCGGGAGCTATAGATACGCAGTATTTT.